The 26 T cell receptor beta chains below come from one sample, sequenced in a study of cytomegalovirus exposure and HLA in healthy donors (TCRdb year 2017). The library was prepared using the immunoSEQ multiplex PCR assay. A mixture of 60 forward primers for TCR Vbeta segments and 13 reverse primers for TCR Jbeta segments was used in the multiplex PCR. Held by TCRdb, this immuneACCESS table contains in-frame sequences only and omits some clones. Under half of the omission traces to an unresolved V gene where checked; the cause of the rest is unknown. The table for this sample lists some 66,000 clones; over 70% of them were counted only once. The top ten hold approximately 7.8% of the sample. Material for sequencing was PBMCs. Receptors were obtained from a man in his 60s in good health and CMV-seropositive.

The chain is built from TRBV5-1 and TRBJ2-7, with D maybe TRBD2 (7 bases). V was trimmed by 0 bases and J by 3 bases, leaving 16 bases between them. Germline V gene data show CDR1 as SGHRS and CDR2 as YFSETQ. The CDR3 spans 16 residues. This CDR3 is CASSLERGAPIYEQYF. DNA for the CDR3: TGCGCCAGCAGCTTGGAACGGGGGGCCCCGATCTACGAGCAGTACTTC.

In DNA form, the CDR3 reads TGTGCCATCAGGGAACGGACAGGGAAGGCTGTCTACACCTTC. Amino acids: CAIRERTGKAVYTF. The chain joins TRBV10-3 to TRBJ1-2, with 8 bases that match TRBD1. The germline V gene has CDR1 ENHRY and CDR2 SYGVKD. The CDR3 is made up of 14 amino acids. V lost 6 bases and J lost 10; bases outside the gene matches: 13.

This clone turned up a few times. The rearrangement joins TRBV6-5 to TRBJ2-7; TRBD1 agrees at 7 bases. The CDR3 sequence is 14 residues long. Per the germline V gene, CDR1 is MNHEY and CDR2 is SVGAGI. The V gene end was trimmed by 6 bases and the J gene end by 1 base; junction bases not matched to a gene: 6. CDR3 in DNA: TGTGCCAGCAGCTCCGGGGACAGTTCCTACGAGCAGTACTTC. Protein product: CASSSGDSSYEQYF.

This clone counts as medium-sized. In DNA form, the CDR3 reads TGTGCCAGCAGTGACATGGCGGGTATATCCTACGAGCAGTACTTC. This gives the protein CASSDMAGISYEQYF. V usage is TRBV6-1 and J usage is TRBJ2-7; maybe TRBD2 (5 bases). Trimming cost V 3 bases and J 1 base, with 13 bases left between them. CDR3 length: 15 residues. In germline, CDR1 is MNHNS, CDR2 SASEGT.

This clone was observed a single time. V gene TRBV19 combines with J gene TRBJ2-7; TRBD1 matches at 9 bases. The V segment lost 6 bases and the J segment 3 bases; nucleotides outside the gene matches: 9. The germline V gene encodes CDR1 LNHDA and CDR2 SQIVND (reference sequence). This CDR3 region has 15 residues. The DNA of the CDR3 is TGTGCCAGTAGGACCTTGGGACAGGGAAACTACGAGCAGTACTTC. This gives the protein CASRTLGQGNYEQYF.

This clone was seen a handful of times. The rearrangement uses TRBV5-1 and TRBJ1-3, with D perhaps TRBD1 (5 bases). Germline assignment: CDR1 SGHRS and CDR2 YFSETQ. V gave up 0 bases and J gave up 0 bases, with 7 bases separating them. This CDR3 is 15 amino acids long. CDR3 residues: CASSLGQPSGNTIYF. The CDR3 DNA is TGCGCCAGCAGCTTGGGACAGCCCTCTGGAAACACCATATATTTT.

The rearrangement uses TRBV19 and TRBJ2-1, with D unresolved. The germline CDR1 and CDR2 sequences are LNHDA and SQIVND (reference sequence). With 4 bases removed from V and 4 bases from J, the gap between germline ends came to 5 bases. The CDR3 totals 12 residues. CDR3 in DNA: TGTGCCAGTAGTAACGGTTACAATGAGCAGTTCTTC. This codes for CASSNGYNEQFF.

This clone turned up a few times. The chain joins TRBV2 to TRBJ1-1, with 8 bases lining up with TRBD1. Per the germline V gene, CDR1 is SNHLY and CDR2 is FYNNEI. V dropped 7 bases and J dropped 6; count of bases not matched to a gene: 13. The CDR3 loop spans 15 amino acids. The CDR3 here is CASTGDRILKAEAFF. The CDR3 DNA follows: TGTGCCAGCACGGGGGACAGGATCCTAAAAGCTGAAGCTTTCTTT.

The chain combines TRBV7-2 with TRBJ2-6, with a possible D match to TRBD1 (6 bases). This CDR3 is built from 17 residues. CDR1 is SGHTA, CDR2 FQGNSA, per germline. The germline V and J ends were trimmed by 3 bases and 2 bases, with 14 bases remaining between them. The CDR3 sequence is CASSLGRGFTGANVLTF. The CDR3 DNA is TGTGCCAGCAGCTTGGGCAGGGGATTTACTGGGGCCAACGTCCTGACTTTC.

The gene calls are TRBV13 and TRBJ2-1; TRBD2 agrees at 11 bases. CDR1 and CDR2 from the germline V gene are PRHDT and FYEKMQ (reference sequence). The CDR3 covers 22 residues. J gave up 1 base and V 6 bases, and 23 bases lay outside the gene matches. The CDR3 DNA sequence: TGTGCCAGCAGTAAACAAATGCGCACCGGGACTAGCGGCCGTCTTTCCTACAATGAGCAGTTCTTC. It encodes CASSKQMRTGTSGRLSYNEQFF. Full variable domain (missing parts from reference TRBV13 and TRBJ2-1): AAGVIQSPRHLIKEKRETATLKCYPIPRHDTVYWYQQGPGQDPQFLISFYEKMQSDKGSIPDRFSAQQFSDYHSELNMSSLELGDSALYFCASSKQMRTGTSGRLSYNEQFFGPGTRLTVL.

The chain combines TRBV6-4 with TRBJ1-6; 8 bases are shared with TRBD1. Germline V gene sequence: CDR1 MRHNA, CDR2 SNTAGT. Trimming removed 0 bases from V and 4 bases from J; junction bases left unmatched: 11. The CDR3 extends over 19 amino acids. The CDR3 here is CASSDSNRDRKPYNSPLHF. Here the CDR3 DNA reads TGTGCCAGCAGTGACTCGAACAGGGACAGGAAACCTTATAATTCACCCCTCCACTTT.

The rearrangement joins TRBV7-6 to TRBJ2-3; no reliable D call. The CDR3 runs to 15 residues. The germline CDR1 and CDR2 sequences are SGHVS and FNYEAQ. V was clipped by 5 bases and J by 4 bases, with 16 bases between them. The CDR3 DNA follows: TGTGCCAGCAGCCCCCCCCTTGAGTCGGCAGATACGCAGTATTTT. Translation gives CASSPPLESADTQYF.

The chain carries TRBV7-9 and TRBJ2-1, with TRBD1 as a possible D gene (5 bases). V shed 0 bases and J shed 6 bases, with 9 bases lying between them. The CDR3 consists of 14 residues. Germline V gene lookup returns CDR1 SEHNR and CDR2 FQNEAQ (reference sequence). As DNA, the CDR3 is TGTGCCAGCAGCTTAGCTGGGGCGCCCAATGAGCAGTTCTTC. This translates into CASSLAGAPNEQFF.

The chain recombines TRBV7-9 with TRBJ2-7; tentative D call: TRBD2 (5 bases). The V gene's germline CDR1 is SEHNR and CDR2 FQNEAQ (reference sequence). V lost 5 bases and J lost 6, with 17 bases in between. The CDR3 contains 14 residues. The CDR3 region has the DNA TGTGCCAGCAGCCCGGGATTCGACACTTTCGAGCAGTACTTC. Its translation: CASSPGFDTFEQYF.

CDR3 sequence reads: CASSSSTGGINVLTF. Written as DNA, the CDR3 is TGTGCCAGCAGCTCTTCGACAGGGGGCATCAACGTCCTGACTTTC. V usage is TRBV7-2 and J usage is TRBJ2-6, with 10 bases lining up with TRBD1. Trimming removed 4 bases from V and 9 bases from J; junction bases left unmatched: 6. CDR1 and CDR2 from the germline V gene are SGHTA and FQGNSA. The length of the CDR3 is 15 residues.

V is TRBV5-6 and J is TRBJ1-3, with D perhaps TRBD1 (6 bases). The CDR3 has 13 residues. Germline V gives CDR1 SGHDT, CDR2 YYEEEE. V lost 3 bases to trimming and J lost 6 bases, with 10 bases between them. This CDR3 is CASSWTVENTIYF. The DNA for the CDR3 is TGTGCCAGCAGCTGGACAGTCGAAAACACCATATATTTT.

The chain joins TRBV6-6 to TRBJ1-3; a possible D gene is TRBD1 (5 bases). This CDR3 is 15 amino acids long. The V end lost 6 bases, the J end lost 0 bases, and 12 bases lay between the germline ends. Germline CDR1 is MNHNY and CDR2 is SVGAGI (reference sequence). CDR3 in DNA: TGTGCCAGCAGAAATGGGGGGATCTCTGGAAACACCATATATTTT. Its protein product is CASRNGGISGNTIYF.

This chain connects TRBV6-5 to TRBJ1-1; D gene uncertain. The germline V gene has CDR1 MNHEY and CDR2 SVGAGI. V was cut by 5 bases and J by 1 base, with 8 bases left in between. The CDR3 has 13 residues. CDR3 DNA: TGTGCCAGCAGTCCGCCGAGGAACACTGAAGCTTTCTTT. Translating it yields CASSPPRNTEAFF.

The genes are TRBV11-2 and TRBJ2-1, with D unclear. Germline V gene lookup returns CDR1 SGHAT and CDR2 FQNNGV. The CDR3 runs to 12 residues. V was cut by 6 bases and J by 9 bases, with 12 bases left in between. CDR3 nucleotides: TGTGCCAGCAGTTACAGTGCCGGTGAGCAGTTCTTC. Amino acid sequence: CASSYSAGEQFF.

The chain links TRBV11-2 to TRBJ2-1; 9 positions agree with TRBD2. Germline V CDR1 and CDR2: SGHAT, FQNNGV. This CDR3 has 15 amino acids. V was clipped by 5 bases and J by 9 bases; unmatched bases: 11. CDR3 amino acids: CASSLIAGVESEQFF. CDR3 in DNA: TGTGCCAGCAGCCTAATAGCGGGAGTCGAGAGTGAGCAGTTCTTC. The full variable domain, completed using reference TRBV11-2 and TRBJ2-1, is EAGVAQSPRYKIIEKRQSVAFWCNPISGHATLYWYQQILGQGPKLLIQFQNNGVVDDSQLPKDRFSAERLKGVDSTLKIQPAKLEDSAVYLCASSLIAGVESEQFFGPGTRLTVL.

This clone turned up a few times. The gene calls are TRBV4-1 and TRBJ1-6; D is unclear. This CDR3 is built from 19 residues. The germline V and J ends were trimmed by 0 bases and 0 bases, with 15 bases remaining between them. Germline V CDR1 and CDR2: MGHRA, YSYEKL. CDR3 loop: CASSQDRSDGSSYNSPLHF. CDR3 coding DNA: TGCGCCAGCAGCCAAGATAGGTCCGACGGGAGCTCCTATAATTCACCCCTCCACTTT.

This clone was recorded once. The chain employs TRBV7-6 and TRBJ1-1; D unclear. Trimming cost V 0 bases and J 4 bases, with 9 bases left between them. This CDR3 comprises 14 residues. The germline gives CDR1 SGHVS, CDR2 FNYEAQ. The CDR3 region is CASSLAPTATEAFF. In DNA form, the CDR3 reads TGTGCCAGCAGCTTAGCCCCCACTGCCACTGAAGCTTTCTTT.

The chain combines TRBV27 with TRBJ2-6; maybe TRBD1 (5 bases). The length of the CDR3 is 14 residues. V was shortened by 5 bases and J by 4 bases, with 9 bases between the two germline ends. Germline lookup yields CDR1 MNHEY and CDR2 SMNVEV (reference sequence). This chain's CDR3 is CASSLGAGANVLTF. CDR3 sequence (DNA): TGTGCCAGCAGTCTAGGGGCCGGGGCCAACGTCCTGACTTTC.

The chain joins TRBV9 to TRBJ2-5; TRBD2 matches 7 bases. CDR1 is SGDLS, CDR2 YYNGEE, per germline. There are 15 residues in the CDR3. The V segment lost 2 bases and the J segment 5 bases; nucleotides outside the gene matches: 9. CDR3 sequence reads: CASSVTGTNGETQYF. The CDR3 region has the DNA TGTGCCAGCAGCGTTACCGGGACTAACGGGGAGACCCAGTACTTC.

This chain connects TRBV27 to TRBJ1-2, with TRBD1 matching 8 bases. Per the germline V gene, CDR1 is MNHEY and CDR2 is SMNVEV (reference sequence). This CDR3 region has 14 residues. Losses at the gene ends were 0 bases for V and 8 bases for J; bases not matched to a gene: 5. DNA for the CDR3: TGTGCCAGCAGTTTATCACGACAGGGGCACGGCTACACCTTC. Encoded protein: CASSLSRQGHGYTF.

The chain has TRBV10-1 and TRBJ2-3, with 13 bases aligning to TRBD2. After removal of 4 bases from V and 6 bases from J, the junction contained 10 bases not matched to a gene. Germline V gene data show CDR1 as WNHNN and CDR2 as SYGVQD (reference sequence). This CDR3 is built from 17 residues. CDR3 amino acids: CASSGPGLAGMGDTQYF. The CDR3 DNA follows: TGCGCCAGCAGTGGGCCGGGACTAGCGGGAATGGGGGATACGCAGTATTTT.